A single sample gave rise to the 28 T cell receptor beta chains below, sequenced in a study of blood T cell repertoires in COVID-19. Measured with immunoSEQ multiplex PCR; TCRdb has only the in-frame clones, and not every one. The sample carries 150,000 to 200,000 clones, approximately 85% recorded once. Input material: peripheral blood. These receptors were taken from a man older than 75 with COVID-19, enrolled during active disease.

The V call is TRBV7-9, the J call TRBJ2-6; D uncertain. The V end lost 3 bases, the J end lost 12 bases, and 9 bases lay between the germline ends. This CDR3 has 12 residues. In germline, CDR1 is SEHNR, CDR2 FQNEAQ (reference sequence). DNA for the CDR3: TGTGCCAGCAGCTTCACTTCGAGCGTCCTGACTTTC. It codes for CASSFTSSVLTF.

This chain links TRBV5-1 with TRBJ1-4, with a weak D call TRBD1 (6 bases). Trimming took off 0 bases at V and 6 bases at J, with 9 bases between the two ends. Germline CDR1 and CDR2: SGHRS and YFSETQ. CDR3 length: 14 residues. The CDR3 coding sequence is TGCGCCAGCAGCTTGGGGACAGCCTATGAAAAACTGTTTTTT. It codes for CASSLGTAYEKLFF.

This clone was found once. The chain has TRBV18 and TRBJ1-6, with D possibly TRBD1 on 5 matching bases. CDR1 KGHSH and CDR2 LQKENI come from the germline V gene. This CDR3 contains 16 residues. Trimming removed 0 bases from V and 6 bases from J, with 12 bases in between. CDR3 sequence: CASSPPGQGLNSPLHF. CDR3 nucleotides: TGTGCCAGCTCACCACCGGGGCAGGGACTTAATTCACCCCTCCACTTT.

This clone came up a few times. The chain links TRBV10-3 to TRBJ2-7, with TRBD1 matching over 12 bases. This CDR3 comprises 14 residues. Germline V gene data show CDR1 as ENHRY and CDR2 as SYGVKD. The V and J ends lost 7 bases and 7 bases, in that order; junction bases with no gene match: 8. The CDR3 coding sequence is TGTGCCATCATGCCCGGGACAGGGGGCAGGGAGCAGTACTTC. Its protein is CAIMPGTGGREQYF.

This chain links TRBV5-1 with TRBJ2-3, with D possibly TRBD2 on 7 matching bases. Trimming pared 6 bases from V and 0 bases from J, leaving 17 bases between. Germline V gene data show CDR1 as SGHRS and CDR2 as YFSETQ. The CDR3 totals 16 residues. The CDR3 loop reads CASTPGGVSSTDTQYF. In DNA form, the CDR3 reads TGCGCCAGCACTCCGGGGGGCGTCTCTAGCACAGATACGCAGTATTTT.

V gene TRBV6-6 combines with J gene TRBJ2-5, with a tentative D call TRBD1 (5 bases). Between the trimmed V and J ends, which lost 5 bases and 1 base, there was a span of 17 bases. The germline V gene encodes CDR1 MNHNY and CDR2 SVGAGI (reference sequence). This CDR3 contains 16 residues. The CDR3 DNA follows: TGTGCCAGCAGTAGCCAGGGTAGTGCGGCCCAAGAGACCCAGTACTTC. Amino acids: CASSSQGSAAQETQYF.

The chain carries TRBV4-1 and TRBJ1-1; maybe TRBD1 (5 bases). V lost 3 bases to trimming and J lost 11 bases, with 13 bases between them. Germline values: CDR1 MGHRA, CDR2 YSYEKL. CDR3 length equals 12 residues. The CDR3 DNA follows: TGCGCCAGCAGCCATGCAACGGGGGTCGCTTTCTTT. Amino acid sequence: CASSHATGVAFF.

The chain carries TRBV18 and TRBJ2-5, with 7 positions matching TRBD2. V dropped 3 bases and J dropped 2; count of bases not matched to a gene: 9. The CDR3 contains 16 residues. Germline loops: CDR1 KGHSH, CDR2 LQKENI. The CDR3 DNA reads as TGTGCCAGCTCACCCCAAGCGGGGAGCGCGCAAGAGACCCAGTACTTC. This encodes CASSPQAGSAQETQYF. The full variable domain, with the rest looked up from reference TRBV18 and TRBJ2-5, is NAGVMQNPRHLVRRRGQEARLRCSPMKGHSHVYWYRQLPEEGLKFMVYLQKENIIDESGMPKERFSAEFPKEGPSILRIQQVVRGDSAAYFCASSPQAGSAQETQYFGPGTRLLVL.

The rearrangement joins TRBV7-9 to TRBJ2-3, with D possibly being TRBD1 (6 bases). The germline V gene encodes CDR1 SEHNR and CDR2 FQNEAQ (reference sequence). The CDR3 covers 15 residues. Trimming took off 7 bases at V and 0 bases at J, with 14 bases between the two ends. The CDR3 loop reads CASTRRQASTDTQYF. CDR3 sequence (DNA): TGTGCCAGCACCCGACGACAGGCTAGCACAGATACGCAGTATTTT.

This chain connects TRBV5-1 to TRBJ1-2; 7 nucleotides line up with TRBD1. The germline V gene encodes CDR1 SGHRS and CDR2 YFSETQ. The CDR3 extends over 15 amino acids. With V trimmed by 3 bases and J by 3 bases, 8 bases remained unmatched. This CDR3 is CASSSPGQEYYGYTF. CDR3 DNA: TGCGCCAGCAGCTCCCCCGGACAGGAATACTATGGCTACACCTTC.

V and J are TRBV5-4 and TRBJ1-3; TRBD1 aligns across 7 bases. The CDR3 is made up of 15 amino acids. Germline lookup yields CDR1 SGHNT and CDR2 YYREEE (reference sequence). The ends lost 4 bases at V and 2 bases at J; junction bases unmatched: 6. CDR3 protein: CASSRKTGPGNTIYF. DNA for the CDR3: TGTGCCAGCAGCCGTAAGACAGGGCCTGGAAACACCATATATTTT.

The chain uses TRBV5-1 and TRBJ2-1, with 13 bases aligning to TRBD2. V was clipped by 3 bases and J by 10 bases; unmatched bases: 13. Germline CDR1 reads SGHRS; CDR2 reads YFSETQ. The CDR3 covers 17 residues. The CDR3 spells CASSSPGTSGEGREQFF. In nucleotides, the CDR3 is TGCGCCAGCAGCTCACCAGGGACTAGCGGGGAAGGGAGGGAGCAGTTCTTC.

The chain is built from TRBV20-1 and TRBJ2-1; D call uncertain. V was shortened by 5 bases and J by 3 bases, with 5 bases between the two germline ends. Germline assignment: CDR1 DFQATT and CDR2 SNEGSKA (reference sequence). The length of the CDR3 is 11 residues. The CDR3 DNA reads TGCAGTGCTTTTAACTACAATGAGCAGTTCTTC. It yields the protein CSAFNYNEQFF.

A remark on this clone: A read error may account for a junction end that differs from germline. This sample also contains other DNA sequences that code for the same CDR3. This sequence joins TRBV4-2 and TRBJ1-1; D unclear. CDR3 length: 15 amino acids. Germline lookup yields CDR1 LGHNA and CDR2 YNFKEQ. Here the CDR3 DNA reads TGTGCCAGCAGCCAAGAGGAAGGAGGGAACACTGAAGCCTTCTTT. Protein: CASSQEEGGNTEAFF.

The chain carries TRBV6-5 and TRBJ1-1; 7 bases map to TRBD1. The CDR3 contains 15 residues. Losses at the gene ends were 5 bases for V and 6 bases for J; bases not matched to a gene: 12. Germline CDR1 and CDR2: MNHEY and SVGAGI. DNA for the CDR3: TGTGCCAGCAGTCTACAGGGGCTAGTTGATTCTGAAGCTTTCTTT. Translating gives CASSLQGLVDSEAFF.

V and J are TRBV2 and TRBJ2-1; 10 bases agree with TRBD2. CDR1 and CDR2 from the germline V gene are SNHLY and FYNNEI. The V gene end was trimmed by 2 bases and the J gene end by 3 bases; junction bases not matched to a gene: 10. The CDR3 loop spans 18 amino acids. The CDR3: CASSEPSGGSEFYNEQFF. The DNA of the CDR3 is TGTGCCAGCAGTGAACCTAGCGGGGGCAGTGAGTTCTACAATGAGCAGTTCTTC.

This sequence joins TRBV4-2 and TRBJ1-3, with a possible D match to TRBD1 (6 bases). The V gene lost 0 bases and the J gene lost 3 bases, with 18 bases spanning the gap. In germline, CDR1 is LGHNA, CDR2 YNFKEQ. The CDR3 length is 18 residues. CDR3 sequence: CASSQDVPAGDSGNTIYF. The CDR3, as DNA: TGTGCCAGCAGCCAAGATGTTCCGGCAGGGGATAGTGGAAACACCATATATTTT.

The chain links TRBV7-9 to TRBJ1-1; the D gene is possibly TRBD1 (6 bases). Germline CDR1 and CDR2: SEHNR and FQNEAQ (reference sequence). V shed 5 bases and J shed 1 base, with 14 bases lying between them. The CDR3 runs 15 residues. Written as DNA, the CDR3 is TGTGCCAGCAGCCCCCCCGGACAGCCGAACACTGAAGCTTTCTTT. This encodes CASSPPGQPNTEAFF.

This chain links TRBV28 with TRBJ2-5; D is perhaps TRBD1 (5 bases). CDR1 and CDR2 (germline): MDHEN, SYDVKM. V lost 5 bases to trimming and J lost 0 bases, with 16 bases between them. The CDR3 is made up of 16 amino acids. DNA for the CDR3: TGTGCCAGCAGTCCTCCCTTACCAGGGTACCAAGAGACCCAGTACTTC. It specifies CASSPPLPGYQETQYF.

V usage is TRBV6-5 and J usage is TRBJ1-6; no clear D. V was trimmed by 7 bases and J by 8 bases, leaving 15 bases between them. The CDR3 has 14 amino acids. CDR1 MNHEY and CDR2 SVGAGI come from the germline V gene. CDR3 coding DNA: TGTGCCAGCAAGCGGTCGGAGAGGGATTCACCCCTCCACTTT. Residues: CASKRSERDSPLHF.

This chain joins TRBV25-1 and TRBJ1-4; no firm D call. The CDR3 spans 16 residues. Between the trimmed V and J ends, which lost 2 bases and 0 bases, there was a span of 10 bases. Germline V lookup: CDR1 MGHDK, CDR2 SYGVNS. DNA for the CDR3: TGTGCCAGCAGTGAAGGAGTCGTCGCAACTAATGAAAAACTGTTTTTT. It specifies CASSEGVVATNEKLFF.

V usage is TRBV12-3 or TRBV12-4 and J usage is TRBJ1-5; D is unresolved. This CDR3 has 13 amino acids. V was pared by 8 bases and J by 9 bases, with 17 bases between. The CDR3 sequence is CASSVKALGPQHF. The CDR3, as DNA: TGTGCCAGCTCCGTGAAGGCCCTAGGGCCCCAGCATTTT.

The V gene is TRBV2, the J gene TRBJ1-1; 7 bases are shared with TRBD1. The V gene's germline CDR1 is SNHLY and CDR2 FYNNEI. With V trimmed by 9 bases and J by 2 bases, 15 bases remained unmatched. The CDR3 is made up of 16 amino acids. CDR3 sequence (DNA): TGTGCCAGTAGGAGCAGACAGGGTAATCATAACACTGAAGCTTTCTTT. It is translated as CASRSRQGNHNTEAFF.

The rearrangement joins TRBV25-1 to TRBJ1-1, with D perhaps matching TRBD1 (6 bases). There are 14 residues in the CDR3. Germline CDR1 MGHDK, CDR2 SYGVNS. With 5 bases removed from V and 5 bases from J, the gap between germline ends came to 15 bases. CDR3 sequence reads: CASSNTGIRTEAFF. CDR3 DNA: TGTGCCAGCAGTAACACAGGGATTCGGACTGAAGCTTTCTTT.

This sequence joins TRBV5-1 and TRBJ1-1; 7 bases agree with TRBD1. This CDR3 region has 13 residues. Germline trimming cut 6 bases from V and 3 bases from J; bases unmatched to any gene: 5. Germline-derived CDR1 and CDR2 are SGHRS and YFSETQ. The CDR3 DNA follows: TGCGCCAGCATTATGGGACAGTACACTGAAGCTTTCTTT. It yields the protein CASIMGQYTEAFF.

This clone is a singleton in its sample. This rearrangement joins TRBV28 to TRBJ1-6, with 9 bases fitting TRBD1. The CDR3 totals 21 residues. V lost 3 bases and J lost 3; bases outside the gene matches: 18. CDR1 and CDR2 from the germline V gene are MDHEN and SYDVKM. For the CDR3, the DNA is TGTGCCAGCAGTTTTTTGGGAGGGACAGGGAAGGTTGGGGACTATAATTCACCCCTCCACTTT. Encoded protein: CASSFLGGTGKVGDYNSPLHF. Drawing the rest from reference TRBV28 and TRBJ1-6, the complete variable domain is DVKVTQSSRYLVKRTGEKVFLECVQDMDHENMFWYRQDPGLGLRLIYFSYDVKMKEKGDIPEGYSVSREKKERFSLILESASTNQTSMYLCASSFLGGTGKVGDYNSPLHFGNGTRLTVT.

The chain joins TRBV6-5 to TRBJ1-2; 7 bases are shared with TRBD1. The junction had 3 bases not matched to a gene; V was cut back by 0 bases and J by 5 bases. The CDR3 is 14 amino acids. Germline CDR1 and CDR2: MNHEY and SVGAGI. The chain's CDR3 is CASSYSGTDYGYTF. CDR3 DNA: TGTGCCAGCAGTTACTCGGGGACAGATTATGGCTACACCTTC.

CDR3 amino acids: CASSSGYRGSGNTIYF. In DNA, the CDR3 is TGTGCCAGCAGCTCGGGATATAGGGGGTCTGGAAACACCATATATTTT. The chain carries TRBV5-6 and TRBJ1-3, with D possibly TRBD1 on 6 matching bases. Germline CDR1 reads SGHDT; CDR2 reads YYEEEE. Trimming pared 3 bases from V and 1 base from J, leaving 14 bases between. This CDR3 comprises 16 residues.